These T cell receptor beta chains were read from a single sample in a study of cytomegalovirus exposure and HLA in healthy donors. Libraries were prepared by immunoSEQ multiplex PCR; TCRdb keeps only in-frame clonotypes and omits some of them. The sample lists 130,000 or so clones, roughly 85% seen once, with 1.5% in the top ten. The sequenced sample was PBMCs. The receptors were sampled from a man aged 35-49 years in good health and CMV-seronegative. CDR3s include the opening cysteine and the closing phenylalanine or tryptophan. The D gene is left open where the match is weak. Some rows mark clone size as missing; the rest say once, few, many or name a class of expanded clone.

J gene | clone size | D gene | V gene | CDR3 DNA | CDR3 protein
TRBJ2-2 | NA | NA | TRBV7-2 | TGTGCCAGCAGCTTATCTTCTGGGGAGCTGTTTTTT | CASSLSSGELFF
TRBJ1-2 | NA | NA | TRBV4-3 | TGCGCCAGCAGCCAAGATACAGGGAACTATGGCTACACCTTC | CASSQDTGNYGYTF
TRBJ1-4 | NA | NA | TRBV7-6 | TGTGCCAGCAGCCCGCAAACAGGTCCCGCAACTAATGAAAAACTGTTTTTT | CASSPQTGPATNEKLFF
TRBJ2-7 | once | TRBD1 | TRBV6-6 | TGTGCCAGCAGTGACTGGGGGACAGCAAGAAACTACGAGCAGTACTTC | CASSDWGTARNYEQYF
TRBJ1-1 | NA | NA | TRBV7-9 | TGTGCCAGCAGCTTTCAGGGGCCGGGCACTGAAGCTTTCTTT | CASSFQGPGTEAFF
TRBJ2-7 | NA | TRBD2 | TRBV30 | TGTGCCTGGAGTCCCCTCCTAGCGGGAGGGCCCGGCTCCTACGAGCAGTACTTC | CAWSPLLAGGPGSYEQYF
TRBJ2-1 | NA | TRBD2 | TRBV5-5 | TGTGCCAGCAGCTCCTCCGGGACTAGCGAGCCCCCAACCTACAATGAGCAGTTCTTC | CASSSSGTSEPPTYNEQFF
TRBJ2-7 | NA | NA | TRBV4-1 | TGCGCCAGCAGCCAAATCGGACAGCCCTACGAGCAGTACTTC | CASSQIGQPYEQYF
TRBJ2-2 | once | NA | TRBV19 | TGTGCCAGTTCGGGAACCGGGGAGCTGTTTTTT | CASSGTGELFF
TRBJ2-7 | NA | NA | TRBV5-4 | TGTGCCAGCAGCTTCGAATTGGGTCTGCGGGATGACGAGCAGTACTTC | CASSFELGLRDDEQYF
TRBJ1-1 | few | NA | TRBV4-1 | TGCGCCAGCAGCCAAAGCTACCTCGTATTCACTGAAGCTTTCTTT | CASSQSYLVFTEAFF
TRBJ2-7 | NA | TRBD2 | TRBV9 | TGTGCCAGCAGCACTAAAGCGGGATTGACCTACGAGCAGTACTTC | CASSTKAGLTYEQYF
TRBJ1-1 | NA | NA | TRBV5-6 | TGTGCCAGCAGCCCGGAAGACCAGGAGGTGAACACTGAAGCTTTCTTT | CASSPEDQEVNTEAFF
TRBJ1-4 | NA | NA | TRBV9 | TGTGCCAGCAGCGTAGGGAGGTCTGCAACTAATGAAAAACTGTTTTTT | CASSVGRSATNEKLFF
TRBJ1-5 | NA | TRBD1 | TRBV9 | TGTGCCAGCAGCAAATGGGACAGGGATCAGCCCCAGCATTTT | CASSKWDRDQPQHF
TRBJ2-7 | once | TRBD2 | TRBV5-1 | TGCGCCAGCAGCTTCCTAGCGGAGCGCTCCTACGAGCAGTACTTC | CASSFLAERSYEQYF
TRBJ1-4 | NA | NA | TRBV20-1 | TGCAGTGTCCCGTCTGATGAAAAACTGTTTTTT | CSVPSDEKLFF
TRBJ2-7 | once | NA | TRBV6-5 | TGTGCCAGCAGTTACAGGGGGACCTACGAGCAGTACTTC | CASSYRGTYEQYF
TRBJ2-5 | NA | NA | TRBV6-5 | TGTGCCAGCACCACTACCCGAGGGAGATGGGAGACCCAGTACTTC | CASTTTRGRWETQYF
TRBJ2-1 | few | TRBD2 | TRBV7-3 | TGTGCCAGCAATCCCGGGGGGGGCGGTTACAATGAGCAGTTCTTC | CASNPGGGGYNEQFF
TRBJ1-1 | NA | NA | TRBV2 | TGTGCCAGCAGAACAGGGAGCGTGAACACTGAAGCTTTCTTT | CASRTGSVNTEAFF
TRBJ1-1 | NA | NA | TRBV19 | TGTGCCAGTAGCCCAATCTTCCCGGACACGGAAAACACTGAAGCTTTCTTT | CASSPIFPDTENTEAFF
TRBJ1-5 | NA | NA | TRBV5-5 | TGTGCCAGCAGCTTGTATAGAATTGAGGACAATCAGCCCCAGCATTTT | CASSLYRIEDNQPQHF
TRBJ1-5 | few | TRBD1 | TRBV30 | TGTGCCTGGAGTGGACAGGGACGGCAGCCCCAGCATTTT | CAWSGQGRQPQHF
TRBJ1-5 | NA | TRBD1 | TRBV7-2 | TGTGCCAGCCCGTGGGGGGACAGGGCCCTCAATCAGCCCCAGCATTTT | CASPWGDRALNQPQHF
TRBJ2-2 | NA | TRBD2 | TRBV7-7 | TGTGCTAGCAGCTCAAGACTAGCGGGATTGGGCGGGGAGCTGTTTTTT | CASSSRLAGLGGELFF
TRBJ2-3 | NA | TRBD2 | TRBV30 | TGTGCCTGGAGTGTACCATCGGCGGGACTAGTACTTCAGGGCACAGATACGCAGTATTTT | CAWSVPSAGLVLQGTDTQYF
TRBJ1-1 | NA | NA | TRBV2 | TGTGCCAGCAGTGAAACGGGGATGGGGGGGACTGAAGCTTTCTTT | CASSETGMGGTEAFF
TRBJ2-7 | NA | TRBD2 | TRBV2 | TGTGCCAGCAGTGAACTGGGAGGGCCCCACGAGCAGTACTTC | CASSELGGPHEQYF
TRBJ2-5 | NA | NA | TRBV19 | TGTGCCAGTAGGGGGGTGGGGGCTGAGACCCAGTACTTC | CASRGVGAETQYF
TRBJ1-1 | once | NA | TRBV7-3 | TGTGCCAGCAGCTTTTTAGCCAACACTGAAGCTTTCTTT | CASSFLANTEAFF
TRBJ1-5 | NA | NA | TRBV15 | TGTGCCACCAGCAGAGATGAGGGTGATGAGCCCCAGCATTTT | CATSRDEGDEPQHF
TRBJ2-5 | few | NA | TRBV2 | TGTGCCAGCAGCTGGTCGCAGAATCAAGAGACCCAGTACTTC | CASSWSQNQETQYF
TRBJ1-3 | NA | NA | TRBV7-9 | TGTGCCAGCAGCTTTGGGGGGGAAGGGAACACCATATATTTT | CASSFGGEGNTIYF
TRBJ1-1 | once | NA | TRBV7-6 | TGTGCCAGCAGCCCCGGAGCAGACAGTAGTAACACTGAAGCTTTCTTT | CASSPGADSSNTEAFF
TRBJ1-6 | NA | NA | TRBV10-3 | TGTGCCATCAGTGAGTCGGCAGGGCCCTATAATTCACCCCTCCACTTT | CAISESAGPYNSPLHF
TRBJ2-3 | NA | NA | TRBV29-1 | TGCAGCCACCTAAGGCAGGGGACAGATACGCAGTATTTT | CSHLRQGTDTQYF
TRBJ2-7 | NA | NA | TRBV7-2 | TGTGCCAGCAGCTTGATGGGAGGGGGCTCCTACGAGCAGTACTTC | CASSLMGGGSYEQYF
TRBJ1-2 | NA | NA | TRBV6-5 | TGTGCCAGCTCGCAGGGTTTCTATGGCTACACCTTC | CASSQGFYGYTF
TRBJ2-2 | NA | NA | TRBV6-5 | TGTGCCAGCACTAGACAGGGAGGAACCGGGGAGCTGTTTTTT | CASTRQGGTGELFF
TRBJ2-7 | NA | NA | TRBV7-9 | TGTGCCAGCAGCCCAGCCCTGGGGGGAACCTACGAGCAGTACTTC | CASSPALGGTYEQYF
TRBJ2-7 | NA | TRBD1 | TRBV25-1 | TGTGCCACCAGCGGGACAGGGAACGAGCAGTACTTC | CATSGTGNEQYF
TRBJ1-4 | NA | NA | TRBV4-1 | TGCGCCAGCAGCCAACCTGCCAGGGGATCTAATGAAAAACTGTTTTTT | CASSQPARGSNEKLFF
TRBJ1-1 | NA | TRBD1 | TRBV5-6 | TGTGCCAGCAGCCGAGGGACAGGTGAAGCTTTCTTT | CASSRGTGEAFF
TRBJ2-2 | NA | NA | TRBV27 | TGTGCCAGCAGCAAGAATGAGGGCACCGGGGAGCTGTTTTTT | CASSKNEGTGELFF
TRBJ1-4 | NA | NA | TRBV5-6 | TGTGCCAGCAGCTTGTCCGCCCAGCGTTCAGATGAAAAACTGTTTTTT | CASSLSAQRSDEKLFF